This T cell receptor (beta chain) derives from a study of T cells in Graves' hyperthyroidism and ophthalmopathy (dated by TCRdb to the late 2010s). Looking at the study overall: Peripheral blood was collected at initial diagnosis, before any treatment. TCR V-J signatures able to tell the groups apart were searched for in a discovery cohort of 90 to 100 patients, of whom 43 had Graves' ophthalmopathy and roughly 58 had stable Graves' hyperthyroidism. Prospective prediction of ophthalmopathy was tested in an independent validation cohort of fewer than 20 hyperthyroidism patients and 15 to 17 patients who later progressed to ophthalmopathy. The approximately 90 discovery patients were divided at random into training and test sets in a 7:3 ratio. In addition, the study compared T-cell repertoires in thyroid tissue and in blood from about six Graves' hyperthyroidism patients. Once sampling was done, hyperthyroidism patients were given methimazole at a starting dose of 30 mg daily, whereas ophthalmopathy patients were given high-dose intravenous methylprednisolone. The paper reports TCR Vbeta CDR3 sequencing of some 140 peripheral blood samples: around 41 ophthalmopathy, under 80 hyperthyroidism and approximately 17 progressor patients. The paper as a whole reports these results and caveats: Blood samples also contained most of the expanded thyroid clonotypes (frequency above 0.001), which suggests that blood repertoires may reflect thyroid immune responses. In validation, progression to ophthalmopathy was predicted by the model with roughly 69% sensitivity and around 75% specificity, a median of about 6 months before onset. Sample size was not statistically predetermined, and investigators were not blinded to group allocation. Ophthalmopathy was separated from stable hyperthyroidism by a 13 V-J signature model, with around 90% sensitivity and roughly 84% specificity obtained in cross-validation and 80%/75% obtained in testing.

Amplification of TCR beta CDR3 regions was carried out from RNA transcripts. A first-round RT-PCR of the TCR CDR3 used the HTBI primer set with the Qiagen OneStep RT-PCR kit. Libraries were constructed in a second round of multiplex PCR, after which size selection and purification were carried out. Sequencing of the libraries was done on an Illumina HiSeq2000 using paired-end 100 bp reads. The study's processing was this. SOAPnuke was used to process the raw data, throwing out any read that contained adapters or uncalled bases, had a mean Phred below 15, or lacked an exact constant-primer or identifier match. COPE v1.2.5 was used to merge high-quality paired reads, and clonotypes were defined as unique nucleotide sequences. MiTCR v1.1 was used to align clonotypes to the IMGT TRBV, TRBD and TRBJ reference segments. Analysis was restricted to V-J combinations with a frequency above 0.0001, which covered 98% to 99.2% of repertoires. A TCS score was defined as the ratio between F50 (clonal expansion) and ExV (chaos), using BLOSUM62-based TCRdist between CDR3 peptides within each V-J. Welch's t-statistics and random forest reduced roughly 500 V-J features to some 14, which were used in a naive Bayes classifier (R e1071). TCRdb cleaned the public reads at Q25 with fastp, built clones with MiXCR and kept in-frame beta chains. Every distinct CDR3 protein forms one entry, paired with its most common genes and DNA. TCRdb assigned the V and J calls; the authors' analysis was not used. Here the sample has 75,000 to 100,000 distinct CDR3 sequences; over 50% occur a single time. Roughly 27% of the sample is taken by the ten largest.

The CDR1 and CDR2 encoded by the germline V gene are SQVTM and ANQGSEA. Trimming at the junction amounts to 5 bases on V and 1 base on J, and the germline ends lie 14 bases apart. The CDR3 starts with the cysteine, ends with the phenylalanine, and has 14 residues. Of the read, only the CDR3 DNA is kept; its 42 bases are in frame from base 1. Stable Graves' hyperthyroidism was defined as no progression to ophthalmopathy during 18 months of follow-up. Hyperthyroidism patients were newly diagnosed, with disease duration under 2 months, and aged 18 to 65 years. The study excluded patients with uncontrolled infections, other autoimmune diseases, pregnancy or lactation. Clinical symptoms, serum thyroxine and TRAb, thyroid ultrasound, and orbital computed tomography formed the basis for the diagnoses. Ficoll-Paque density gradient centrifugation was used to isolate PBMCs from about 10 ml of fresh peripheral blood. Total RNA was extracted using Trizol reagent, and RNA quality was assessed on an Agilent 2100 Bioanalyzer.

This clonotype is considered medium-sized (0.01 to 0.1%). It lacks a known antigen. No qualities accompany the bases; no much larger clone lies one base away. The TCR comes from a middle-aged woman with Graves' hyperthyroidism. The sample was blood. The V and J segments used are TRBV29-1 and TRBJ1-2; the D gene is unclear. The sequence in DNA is TGCAGCGTTCATTCCTTCGGGATTAACTATGGCTACACCTTC. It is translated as CSVHSFGINYGYTF.